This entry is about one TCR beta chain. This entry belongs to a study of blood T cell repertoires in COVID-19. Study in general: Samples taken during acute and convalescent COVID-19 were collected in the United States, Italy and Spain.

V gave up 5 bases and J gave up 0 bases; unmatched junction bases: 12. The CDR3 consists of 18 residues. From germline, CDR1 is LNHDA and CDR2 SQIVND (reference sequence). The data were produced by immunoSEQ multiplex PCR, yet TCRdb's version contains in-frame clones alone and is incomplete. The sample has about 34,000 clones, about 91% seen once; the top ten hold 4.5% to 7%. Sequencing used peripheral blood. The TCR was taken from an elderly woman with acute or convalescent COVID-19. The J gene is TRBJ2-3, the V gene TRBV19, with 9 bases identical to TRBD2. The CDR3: CASSFSGLADFSTDTQYF. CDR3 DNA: TGTGCCAGTAGTTTCTCGGGACTAGCAGACTTTAGCACAGATACGCAGTATTTT.